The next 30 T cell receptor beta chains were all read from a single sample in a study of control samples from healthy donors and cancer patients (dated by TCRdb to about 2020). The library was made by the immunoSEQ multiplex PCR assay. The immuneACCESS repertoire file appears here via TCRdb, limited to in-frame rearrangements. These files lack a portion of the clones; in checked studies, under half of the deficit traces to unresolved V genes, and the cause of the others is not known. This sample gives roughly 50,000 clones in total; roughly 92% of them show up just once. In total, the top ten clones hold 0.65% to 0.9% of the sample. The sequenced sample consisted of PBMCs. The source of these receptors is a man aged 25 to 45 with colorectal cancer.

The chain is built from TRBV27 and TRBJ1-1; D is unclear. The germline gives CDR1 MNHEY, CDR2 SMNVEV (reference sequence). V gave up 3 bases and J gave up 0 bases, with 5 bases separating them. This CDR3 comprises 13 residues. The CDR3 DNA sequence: TGTGCCAGCAGTTTCCGGGTGAACACTGAAGCTTTCTTT. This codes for CASSFRVNTEAFF.

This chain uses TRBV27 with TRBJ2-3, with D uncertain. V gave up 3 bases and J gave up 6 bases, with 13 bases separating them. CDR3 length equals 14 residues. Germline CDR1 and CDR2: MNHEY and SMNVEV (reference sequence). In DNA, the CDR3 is TGTGCCAGCAGTTTGGGGAAACCTGCGGATACGCAGTATTTT. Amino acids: CASSLGKPADTQYF.

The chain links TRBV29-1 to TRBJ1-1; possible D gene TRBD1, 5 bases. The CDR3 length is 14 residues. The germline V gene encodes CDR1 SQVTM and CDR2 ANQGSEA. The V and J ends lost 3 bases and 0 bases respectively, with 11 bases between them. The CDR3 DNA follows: TGCAGCGTTGACGCAGGGAGAGTGAACACTGAAGCTTTCTTT. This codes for CSVDAGRVNTEAFF.

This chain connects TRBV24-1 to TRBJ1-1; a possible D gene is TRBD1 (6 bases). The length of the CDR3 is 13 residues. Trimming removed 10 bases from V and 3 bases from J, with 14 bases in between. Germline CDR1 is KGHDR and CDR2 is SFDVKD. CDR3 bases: TGTGCCACTCACAGGGAAGGGTACACTGAAGCTTTCTTT. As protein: CATHREGYTEAFF.

CDR3: CASSTGGLDYGYTF. CDR3 nucleotides: TGTGCCAGCAGTACAGGAGGGTTAGACTATGGCTACACCTTC. V is TRBV7-9 and J is TRBJ1-2; D is possibly TRBD1 (5 bases). This CDR3 region has 14 residues. V lost 6 bases to trimming and J lost 3 bases, with 14 bases between them. Looked up from germline, CDR1 is SEHNR and CDR2 is FQNEAQ (reference sequence).

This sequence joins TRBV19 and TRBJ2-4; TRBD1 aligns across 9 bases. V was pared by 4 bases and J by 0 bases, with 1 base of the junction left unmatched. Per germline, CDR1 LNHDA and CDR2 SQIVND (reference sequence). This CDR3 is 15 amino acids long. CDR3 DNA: TGTGCCAGTAGTACGGGACAGGGAGCCAAAAACATTCAGTACTTC. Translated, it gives CASSTGQGAKNIQYF.

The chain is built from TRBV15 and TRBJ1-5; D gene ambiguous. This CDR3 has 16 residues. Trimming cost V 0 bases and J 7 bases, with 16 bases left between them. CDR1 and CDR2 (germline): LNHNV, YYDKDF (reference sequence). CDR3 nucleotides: TGTGCCACCAGCAGAGAGATTCTGTCAGATAACCAGCCCCAGCATTTT. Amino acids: CATSREILSDNQPQHF. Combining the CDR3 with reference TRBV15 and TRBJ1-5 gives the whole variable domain DAMVIQNPRYQVTQFGKPVTLSCSQTLNHNVMYWYQQKSSQAPKLLFHYYDKDFNNEADTPDNFQSRRPNTSFCFLDIRSPGLGDTAMYLCATSREILSDNQPQHFGDGTRLSIL.

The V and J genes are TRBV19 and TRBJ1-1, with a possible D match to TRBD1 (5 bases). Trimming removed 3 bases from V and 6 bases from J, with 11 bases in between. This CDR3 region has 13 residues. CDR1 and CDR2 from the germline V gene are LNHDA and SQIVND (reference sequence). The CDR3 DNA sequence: TGTGCCAGTAGTATGAGAGGGACTTCTGAAGCTTTCTTT. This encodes CASSMRGTSEAFF.

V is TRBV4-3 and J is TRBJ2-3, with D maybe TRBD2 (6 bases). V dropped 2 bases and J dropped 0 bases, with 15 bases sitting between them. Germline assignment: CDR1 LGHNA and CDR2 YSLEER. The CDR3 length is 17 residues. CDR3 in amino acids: CASSQRLGGASTDTQYF. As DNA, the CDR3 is TGCGCCAGCAGCCAAAGGCTAGGCGGGGCTAGCACAGATACGCAGTATTTT.

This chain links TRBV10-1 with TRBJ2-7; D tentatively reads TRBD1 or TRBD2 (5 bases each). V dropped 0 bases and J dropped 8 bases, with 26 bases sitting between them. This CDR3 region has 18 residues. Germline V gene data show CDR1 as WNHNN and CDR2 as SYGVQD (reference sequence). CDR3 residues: CASSESSTLGPKSGKQYF. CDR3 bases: TGCGCCAGCAGTGAGTCGAGTACCTTGGGACCGAAGTCTGGCAAGCAGTACTTC.

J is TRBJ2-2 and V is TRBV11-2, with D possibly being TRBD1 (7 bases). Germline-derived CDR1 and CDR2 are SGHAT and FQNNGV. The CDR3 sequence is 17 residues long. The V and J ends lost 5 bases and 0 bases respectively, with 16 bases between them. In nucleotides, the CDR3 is TGTGCCAGCAGCCCCTTGGGGGGACAGACGAACACCGGGGAGCTGTTTTTT. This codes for CASSPLGGQTNTGELFF.

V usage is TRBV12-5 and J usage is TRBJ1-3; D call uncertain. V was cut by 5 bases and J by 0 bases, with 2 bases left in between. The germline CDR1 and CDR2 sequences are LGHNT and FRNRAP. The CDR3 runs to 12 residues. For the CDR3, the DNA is TGTGCTAGTGGTAACTCTGGAAACACCATATATTTT. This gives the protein CASGNSGNTIYF.

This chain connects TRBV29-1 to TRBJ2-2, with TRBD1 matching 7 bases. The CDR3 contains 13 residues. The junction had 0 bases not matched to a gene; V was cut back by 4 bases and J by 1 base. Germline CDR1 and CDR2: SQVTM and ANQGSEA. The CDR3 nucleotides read TGCAGCGTTGGACAGGGGAACACCGGGGAGCTGTTTTTT. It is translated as CSVGQGNTGELFF.

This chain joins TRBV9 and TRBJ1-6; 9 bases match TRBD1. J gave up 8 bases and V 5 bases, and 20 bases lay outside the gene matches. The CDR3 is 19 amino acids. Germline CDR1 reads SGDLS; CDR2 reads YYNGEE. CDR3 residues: CASRDTPGQGQSGDSPLHF. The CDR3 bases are TGTGCCAGCAGAGACACGCCGGGACAGGGTCAATCAGGTGATTCACCCCTCCACTTT.

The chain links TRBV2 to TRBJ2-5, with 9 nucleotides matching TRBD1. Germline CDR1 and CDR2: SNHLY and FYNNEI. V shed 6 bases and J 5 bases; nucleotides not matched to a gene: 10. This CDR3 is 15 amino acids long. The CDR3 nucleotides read TGTGCCAGCAGCGAAAACAGGGGGCTGAGGGAGACCCAGTACTTC. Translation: CASSENRGLRETQYF. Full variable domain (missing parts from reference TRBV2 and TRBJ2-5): EPEVTQTPSHQVTQMGQEVILRCVPISNHLYFYWYRQILGQKVEFLVSFYNNEISEKSEIFDDQFSVERPDGSNFTLKIRSTKLEDSAMYFCASSENRGLRETQYFGPGTRLLVL.

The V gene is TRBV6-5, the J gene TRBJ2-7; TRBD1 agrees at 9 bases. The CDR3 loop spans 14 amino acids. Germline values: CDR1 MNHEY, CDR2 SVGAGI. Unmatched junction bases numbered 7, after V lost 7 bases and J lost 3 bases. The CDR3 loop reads CASNPGTGIYEQYF. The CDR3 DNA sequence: TGTGCCAGCAACCCCGGGACAGGGATCTACGAGCAGTACTTC.

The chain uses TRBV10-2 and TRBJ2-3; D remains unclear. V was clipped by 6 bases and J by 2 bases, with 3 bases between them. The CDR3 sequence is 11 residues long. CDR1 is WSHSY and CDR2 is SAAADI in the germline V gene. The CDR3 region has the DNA TGCGCCAGCAGCGTCACAGATACGCAGTATTTT. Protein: CASSVTDTQYF.

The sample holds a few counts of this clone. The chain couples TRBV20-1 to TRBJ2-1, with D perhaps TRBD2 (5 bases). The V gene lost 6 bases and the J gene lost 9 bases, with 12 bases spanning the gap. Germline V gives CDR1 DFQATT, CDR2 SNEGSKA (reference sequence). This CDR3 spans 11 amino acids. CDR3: CSAPRGVEQFF. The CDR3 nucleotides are TGCAGTGCCCCACGGGGAGTTGAGCAGTTCTTC.

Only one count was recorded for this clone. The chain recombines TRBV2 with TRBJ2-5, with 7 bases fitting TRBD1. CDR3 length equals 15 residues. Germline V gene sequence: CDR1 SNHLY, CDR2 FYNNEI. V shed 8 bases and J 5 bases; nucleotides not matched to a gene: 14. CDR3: CASGGRGNRAETQYF. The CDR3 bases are TGTGCCAGCGGAGGCAGGGGGAATCGGGCGGAGACCCAGTACTTC.

CDR3 nucleotides: TGTGCCAGCAGTTTAGAAGGGACCCGTGCCGGGGAGCTGTTTTTT. As protein: CASSLEGTRAGELFF. The rearrangement links TRBV27 to TRBJ2-2, with D perhaps TRBD1 or TRBD2 (5 bases each). The CDR3 is 15 amino acids. V was trimmed by 2 bases and J by 6 bases, leaving 13 bases between them. Germline loops: CDR1 MNHEY, CDR2 SMNVEV (reference sequence).

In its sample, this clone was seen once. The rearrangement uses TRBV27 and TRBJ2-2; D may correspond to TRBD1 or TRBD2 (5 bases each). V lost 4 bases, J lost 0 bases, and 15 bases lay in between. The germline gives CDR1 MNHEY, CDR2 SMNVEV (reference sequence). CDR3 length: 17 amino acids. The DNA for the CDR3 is TGTGCCAGCAGTTCACCATCGGGACGGGCGAACACCGGGGAGCTGTTTTTT. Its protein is CASSSPSGRANTGELFF.

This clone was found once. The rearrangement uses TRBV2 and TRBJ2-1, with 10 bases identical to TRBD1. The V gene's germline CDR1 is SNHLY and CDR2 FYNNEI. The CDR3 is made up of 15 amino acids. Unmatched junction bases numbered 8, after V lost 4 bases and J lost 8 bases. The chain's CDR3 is CASSARTGGNDEQFF. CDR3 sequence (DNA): TGTGCCAGCAGTGCGAGGACAGGGGGTAACGATGAGCAGTTCTTC.

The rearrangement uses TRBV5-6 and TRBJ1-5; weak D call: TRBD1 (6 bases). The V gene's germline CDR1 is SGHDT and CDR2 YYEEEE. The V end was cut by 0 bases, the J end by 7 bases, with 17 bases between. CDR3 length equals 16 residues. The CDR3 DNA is TGTGCCAGCAGCTTGGGGGGAGACAGGTCGGACCAGCCCCAGCATTTT. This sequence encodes CASSLGGDRSDQPQHF.

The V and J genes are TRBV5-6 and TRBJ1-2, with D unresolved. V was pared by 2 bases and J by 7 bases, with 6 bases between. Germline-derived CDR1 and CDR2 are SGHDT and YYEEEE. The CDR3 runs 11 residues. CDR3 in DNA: TGTGCCAGCAGCTTAGTCTCTGGCTACACCTTC. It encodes CASSLVSGYTF.

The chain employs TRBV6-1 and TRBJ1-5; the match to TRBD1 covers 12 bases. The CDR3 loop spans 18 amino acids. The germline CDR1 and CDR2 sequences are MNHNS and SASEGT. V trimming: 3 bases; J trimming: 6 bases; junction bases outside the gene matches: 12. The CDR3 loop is CASSDIWDRGRLGQPQHF. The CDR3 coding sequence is TGTGCCAGCAGTGATATATGGGACAGGGGGCGTCTCGGTCAGCCCCAGCATTTT.

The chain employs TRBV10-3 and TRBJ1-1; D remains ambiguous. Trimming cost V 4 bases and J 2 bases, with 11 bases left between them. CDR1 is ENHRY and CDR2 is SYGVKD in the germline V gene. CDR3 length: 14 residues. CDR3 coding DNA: TGTGCCATCAGTGCTAGTGGGGTAAACACTGAAGCTTTCTTT. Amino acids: CAISASGVNTEAFF.

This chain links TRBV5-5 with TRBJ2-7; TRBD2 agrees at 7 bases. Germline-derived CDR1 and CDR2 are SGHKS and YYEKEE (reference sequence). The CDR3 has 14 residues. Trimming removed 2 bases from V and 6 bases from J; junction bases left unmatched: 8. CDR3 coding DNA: TGTGCCAGCAGCTTACTAGCGAGCAAGAGCGAGCAGTACGTC. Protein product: CASSLLASKSEQYV.

The DNA of the CDR3 is TGTGCTAGTGGTTTGGACACAGGGGGCGTGATGAACACTGAAGCTTTCTTT. Translation gives CASGLDTGGVMNTEAFF. The genes are TRBV12-5 and TRBJ1-1, with 9 nucleotides matching TRBD1. Germline CDR1 LGHNT, CDR2 FRNRAP. The CDR3 length is 17 residues. Unmatched junction bases numbered 6, after V lost 1 base and J lost 0 bases. The full variable domain, in which reference TRBV12-5 and TRBJ1-1 provide the parts outside the CDR3, is DARVTQTPRHKVTEMGQEVTMRCQPILGHNTVFWYRQTMMQGLELLAYFRNRAPLDDSGMPKDRFSAEMPDATLATLKIQPSEPRDSAVYFCASGLDTGGVMNTEAFFGQGTRLTVV.

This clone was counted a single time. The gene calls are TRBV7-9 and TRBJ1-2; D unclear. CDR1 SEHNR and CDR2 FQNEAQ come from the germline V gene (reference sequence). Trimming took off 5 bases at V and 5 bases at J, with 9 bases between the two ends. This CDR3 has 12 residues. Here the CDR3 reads CASSKSMYGYTF. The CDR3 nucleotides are TGTGCCAGCAGCAAGTCCATGTATGGCTACACCTTC. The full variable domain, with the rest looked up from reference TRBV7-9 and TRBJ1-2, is DTGVSQNPRHKITKRGQNVTFRCDPISEHNRLYWYRQTLGQGPEFLTYFQNEAQLEKSRLLSDRFSAERPKGSFSTLEIQRTEQGDSAMYLCASSKSMYGYTFGSGTRLTVV.

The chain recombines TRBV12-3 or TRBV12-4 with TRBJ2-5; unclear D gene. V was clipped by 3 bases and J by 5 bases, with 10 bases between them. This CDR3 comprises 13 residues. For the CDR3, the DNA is TGTGCCAGCAGTTTTTCGGGTAGGGAGACCCAGTACTTC. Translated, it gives CASSFSGRETQYF.